The 32 T cell receptor beta chains reported below all come from one sample, sequenced in a study of blood T cell repertoires in COVID-19. The assay was immunoSEQ multiplex PCR, and TCRdb's table has in-frame clones only and misses some. The sample records about 350,000 clones, 85% to 90% being singletons. The specimen was peripheral blood. These receptors all stem from a woman aged 70-85 years with COVID-19, enrolled during active disease.

V and J are TRBV6-5 and TRBJ1-6; 7 bases are shared with TRBD1. Germline CDR1 and CDR2: MNHEY and SVGAGI. V was clipped by 5 bases and J by 9 bases; unmatched bases: 10. The CDR3 is 15 amino acids. DNA of the CDR3: TGTGCCAGCAGTCCCAGTGGACAGGCTGGTTCACCCCTCCACTTT. Translation gives CASSPSGQAGSPLHF.

The chain joins TRBV4-1 to TRBJ2-1, with D hard to call. CDR1 MGHRA and CDR2 YSYEKL come from the germline V gene. V lost 1 base, J lost 6 bases, and 4 bases lay in between. There are 12 residues in the CDR3. CDR3 protein: CASSQGPNEQFF. The CDR3 bases are TGCGCCAGCAGCCAAGGGCCCAATGAGCAGTTCTTC.

This clone was picked up a small number of times. The chain combines TRBV10-3 with TRBJ1-1, with D maybe TRBD1 (6 bases). The CDR3 totals 14 residues. V was shortened by 1 base and J by 4 bases, with 10 bases between the two germline ends. CDR1 and CDR2 (germline): ENHRY, SYGVKD. The CDR3 nucleotides read TGTGCCATCAGTGAGTTGGGGGGGCTCACTGAAGCTTTCTTT. It yields the protein CAISELGGLTEAFF.

J is TRBJ2-2 and V is TRBV12-5, with 9 positions matching TRBD1. Germline V gives CDR1 LGHNT, CDR2 FRNRAP. This CDR3 comprises 16 residues. The V and J ends lost 0 bases and 3 bases, in that order; junction bases with no gene match: 2. The CDR3 reads CASGLVWTGDTGELFF. The CDR3 DNA reads as TGTGCTAGTGGTTTGGTATGGACAGGGGACACCGGGGAGCTGTTTTTT.

This clone was seen only once. CDR3 nucleotide sequence: TGTGCCAGCAGCCCAGGCGGGGGCCAGGAGACCCAGTACTTC. It specifies CASSPGGGQETQYF. This rearrangement joins TRBV6-2 or TRBV6-3 to TRBJ2-5, with D tentatively TRBD2 (7 bases). The CDR3 is 14 residues long. Germline V CDR1 and CDR2: MNHEY, SVGEGT. V shed 6 bases and J shed 5 bases, with 16 bases lying between them.

The rearrangement joins TRBV27 to TRBJ2-7; 7 positions agree with TRBD2. CDR1 is MNHEY, CDR2 SMNVEV, per germline (reference sequence). Losses at the gene ends were 2 bases for V and 6 bases for J; bases not matched to a gene: 10. The CDR3 sequence is 15 residues long. In DNA, the CDR3 is TGTGCCAGCAGTTTAAATGGGCAGGGAGGGGCCGAGCAGTACTTC. Amino acids: CASSLNGQGGAEQYF.

This clone was recorded a few times. The chain joins TRBV18 to TRBJ2-7, with a possible D match to TRBD1 (5 bases). CDR1 KGHSH and CDR2 LQKENI come from the germline V gene. Trimming took 1 base from V and 0 from J, leaving 7 bases between them. CDR3 length: 14 residues. DNA for the CDR3: TGTGCCAGCTCACCACGGGGCTGCTCCTACGAGCAGTACTTC. Protein product: CASSPRGCSYEQYF.

The rearrangement links TRBV18 to TRBJ2-5; tentatively, D is TRBD2 (6 bases). V lost 5 bases to trimming and J lost 5 bases, with 15 bases between them. The CDR3 has 14 residues. Germline lookup yields CDR1 KGHSH and CDR2 LQKENI. In DNA form, the CDR3 reads TGTGCCAGCTCAGTCATGAGGGGAGGTGAGACCCAGTACTTC. It yields the protein CASSVMRGGETQYF.

This clone was recorded once. The V and J genes are TRBV2 and TRBJ2-1; D is perhaps TRBD2 (7 bases). This CDR3 is built from 13 residues. V was clipped by 11 bases and J by 2 bases, with 13 bases between them. Germline loops: CDR1 SNHLY, CDR2 FYNNEI. The CDR3 loop reads CAGRGLTYNEQFF. The CDR3 nucleotides read TGTGCCGGGCGGGGGCTTACCTACAATGAGCAGTTCTTC.

V gene TRBV5-5 combines with J gene TRBJ1-2, with TRBD1 matching 7 bases. The V gene's germline CDR1 is SGHKS and CDR2 YYEKEE (reference sequence). The ends lost 4 bases at V and 8 bases at J; junction bases unmatched: 11. This CDR3 region has 14 residues. CDR3 loop: CASSVGQAPGGYTF. The CDR3 bases are TGTGCCAGCAGCGTCGGACAGGCCCCGGGGGGCTACACCTTC.

This rearrangement joins TRBV6-6 to TRBJ1-5; 12 positions agree with TRBD1. This CDR3 region has 19 residues. Germline CDR1 reads MNHNY; CDR2 reads SVGAGI (reference sequence). J lost 1 base, V lost 5 bases, and 12 bases had no gene match. The CDR3 DNA reads TGTGCCAGCAGTCCGGGGACAGGGGGCGCGGAATCGAGCAATCAGCCCCAGCATTTT. Amino acid sequence: CASSPGTGGAESSNQPQHF.

The chain couples TRBV11-3 to TRBJ1-1; D is unresolved. V was clipped by 5 bases and J by 0 bases, with 7 bases between them. The CDR3 has 13 amino acids. The germline gives CDR1 SGHNT, CDR2 YENEEA. The CDR3 coding sequence is TGTGCCAGCAGCCTGAGCATGAACACTGAAGCTTTCTTT. Translation: CASSLSMNTEAFF.

This sequence joins TRBV11-2 and TRBJ2-4, with TRBD1 identical over 9 bases. Germline values: CDR1 SGHAT, CDR2 FQNNGV. The CDR3 runs to 15 residues. The trim removed 4 bases at V and 7 bases at J, leaving 8 bases unmatched. The CDR3 is CASSSDRGTWNIQYF. The DNA for the CDR3 is TGTGCCAGCAGCTCCGACAGGGGGACCTGGAACATTCAGTACTTC. The whole variable domain, remainder taken from reference TRBV11-2 and TRBJ2-4, is EAGVAQSPRYKIIEKRQSVAFWCNPISGHATLYWYQQILGQGPKLLIQFQNNGVVDDSQLPKDRFSAERLKGVDSTLKIQPAKLEDSAVYLCASSSDRGTWNIQYFGAGTRLSVL.

The genes are TRBV2 and TRBJ1-1; D is perhaps TRBD1 (5 bases). CDR3 length: 14 residues. Between the trimmed V and J ends, which lost 6 bases and 0 bases, there was a span of 11 bases. The V gene's germline CDR1 is SNHLY and CDR2 FYNNEI. CDR3: CASRETVMNTEAFF. The CDR3 bases are TGTGCCAGCAGGGAGACAGTCATGAACACTGAAGCTTTCTTT. Variable domain in full (rest from reference TRBV2 and TRBJ1-1): EPEVTQTPSHQVTQMGQEVILRCVPISNHLYFYWYRQILGQKVEFLVSFYNNEISEKSEIFDDQFSVERPDGSNFTLKIRSTKLEDSAMYFCASRETVMNTEAFFGQGTRLTVV.

V usage is TRBV6-1 and J usage is TRBJ1-2; D is unresolved. Germline values: CDR1 MNHNS, CDR2 SASEGT. This CDR3 spans 12 amino acids. Trimming removed 3 bases at V and 8 bases at J, with 10 bases between. CDR3 sequence (DNA): TGTGCCAGCAGTGACCAGAACGGGGGCTACACCTTC. Amino acid sequence: CASSDQNGGYTF.

The chain combines TRBV7-2 with TRBJ1-5, with D tentatively TRBD1 (5 bases). The V gene's germline CDR1 is SGHTA and CDR2 FQGNSA. The CDR3 sequence is 15 residues long. The V end was cut by 5 bases, the J end by 3 bases, with 14 bases between. CDR3 sequence (DNA): TGTGCCAGCAGCCCCCTGGGGGGTCACAATCAGCCCCAGCATTTT. Translation: CASSPLGGHNQPQHF. The variable domain in full, completed from reference TRBV7-2 and TRBJ1-5, reads GAGVSQSPSNKVTEKGKDVELRCDPISGHTALYWYRQSLGQGLEFLIYFQGNSAPDKSGLPSDRFSAERTGGSVSTLTIQRTQQEDSAVYLCASSPLGGHNQPQHFGDGTRLSIL.

J is TRBJ2-3 and V is TRBV29-1; a weak D match, TRBD1 (7 bases). The CDR3 sequence is 14 residues long. The germline V gene encodes CDR1 SQVTM and CDR2 ANQGSEA. V was shortened by 6 bases and J by 4 bases, with 17 bases between the two germline ends. This CDR3 is CSVQQGRPSDTQYF. The CDR3 DNA follows: TGCAGCGTCCAACAGGGGAGGCCCTCAGATACGCAGTATTTT.

The chain joins TRBV4-2 to TRBJ2-2; the D gene is possibly TRBD1 (5 bases). V was shortened by 2 bases and J by 0 bases, with 7 bases between the two germline ends. Per the germline V gene, CDR1 is LGHNA and CDR2 is YNFKEQ. The CDR3 spans 15 residues. For the CDR3, the DNA is TGTGCCAGCAGCCAACTGACAGCGAACACCGGGGAGCTGTTTTTT. Translation: CASSQLTANTGELFF.

The chain is built from TRBV6-5 and TRBJ2-7, with 8 bases identical to TRBD2. The CDR3 runs 14 residues. Germline-derived CDR1 and CDR2 are MNHEY and SVGAGI. The V gene end was trimmed by 7 bases and the J gene end by 4 bases; junction bases not matched to a gene: 9. Written as DNA, the CDR3 is TGTGCCAGCACCTCGGGGGGGTCAGGGTACGAGCAGTACTTC. It is translated as CASTSGGSGYEQYF.

The chain couples TRBV28 to TRBJ1-2; D is undetermined. Germline V gene lookup returns CDR1 MDHEN and CDR2 SYDVKM. The CDR3 covers 15 residues. V lost 6 bases and J 9 bases, leaving 23 bases between the germline ends. The CDR3 DNA sequence: TGTGCCAGCAGCCAGAGGAGTCAATCGGGGTCCCGCTACACCTTC. As protein: CASSQRSQSGSRYTF.

V is TRBV10-3 and J is TRBJ2-7; 10 nucleotides line up with TRBD1. Germline loops: CDR1 ENHRY, CDR2 SYGVKD. CDR3 length: 13 amino acids. V dropped 5 bases and J dropped 5; count of bases not matched to a gene: 3. This chain's CDR3 is CAISKTGGDEQYF. The CDR3, as DNA: TGTGCCATCAGTAAGACAGGGGGCGACGAGCAGTACTTC.

This chain connects TRBV12-5 to TRBJ1-2; 9 bases are a match to TRBD1. V dropped 1 base and J dropped 3; count of bases not matched to a gene: 6. The germline V gene has CDR1 LGHNT and CDR2 FRNRAP. There are 16 residues in the CDR3. The CDR3 spells CASGLATGGTDYGYTF. The CDR3, as DNA: TGTGCTAGTGGTTTGGCCACAGGGGGCACGGACTATGGCTACACCTTC.

The chain uses TRBV5-4 and TRBJ2-7, with D possibly being TRBD1 (6 bases). Germline V gene lookup returns CDR1 SGHNT and CDR2 YYREEE (reference sequence). The V and J ends lost 2 bases and 5 bases respectively, with 17 bases between them. CDR3 length: 15 residues. CDR3 sequence: CASSFLGTNPHEQYF. The CDR3 coding sequence is TGTGCCAGCAGCTTTCTCGGGACAAATCCCCACGAGCAGTACTTC.

This rearrangement joins TRBV28 to TRBJ2-1; maybe TRBD2 (5 bases). V lost 3 bases and J lost 0, with 9 bases in between. Germline values: CDR1 MDHEN, CDR2 SYDVKM. This CDR3 has 15 amino acids. CDR3 DNA sequence: TGTGCCAGCAGTTTTCCCGGGGACTCCTACAATGAGCAGTTCTTC. It codes for CASSFPGDSYNEQFF. Together with reference TRBV28 and TRBJ2-1, the CDR3 gives the full variable domain: DVKVTQSSRYLVKRTGEKVFLECVQDMDHENMFWYRQDPGLGLRLIYFSYDVKMKEKGDIPEGYSVSREKKERFSLILESASTNQTSMYLCASSFPGDSYNEQFFGPGTRLTVL.

The chain joins TRBV29-1 to TRBJ2-3; D unclear. CDR1 SQVTM and CDR2 ANQGSEA come from the germline V gene. Trimming removed 0 bases at V and 4 bases at J, with 5 bases between. The CDR3 sequence is 12 residues long. The CDR3 region is CSVEDRADTQYF. CDR3 coding DNA: TGCAGCGTTGAAGATCGGGCAGATACGCAGTATTTT.

About this clone: The identical CDR3 is also encoded by other nucleotide sequences in the sample. The genes are TRBV6-5 and TRBJ2-7; 8 bases are a match to TRBD1. The germline CDR1 and CDR2 sequences are MNHEY and SVGAGI. The CDR3 extends over 11 amino acids. V lost 5 bases and J lost 7; bases outside the gene matches: 1. The CDR3 DNA reads TGTGCCAGCAGTACAGGGGGGGAGCAGTACTTC. It encodes CASSTGGEQYF.

V is TRBV9 and J is TRBJ2-5; 10 nucleotides match TRBD1. The CDR3 consists of 15 residues. Trimming cost V 3 bases and J 2 bases; bases outside gene matches: 4. In germline, CDR1 is SGDLS, CDR2 YYNGEE. Here the CDR3 reads CASSAGTGVQETQYF. DNA for the CDR3: TGTGCCAGCAGCGCCGGGACAGGGGTGCAAGAGACCCAGTACTTC.

The chain couples TRBV5-1 to TRBJ1-5; perhaps TRBD1 as D (6 bases). V lost 4 bases to trimming and J lost 7 bases, with 12 bases between them. Germline CDR1 is SGHRS and CDR2 is YFSETQ. The CDR3 spans 13 residues. This CDR3 reads CASSPLTGQPQHF. The CDR3 DNA follows: TGCGCCAGCAGCCCTTTAACAGGGCAGCCCCAGCATTTT.

Only one count was recorded for this clone. The CDR3 DNA follows: TGTGCCAGCTCGCTTTACAGGGATCCTAACTATGGCTACACCTTC. Encoded protein: CASSLYRDPNYGYTF. The chain joins TRBV6-5 to TRBJ1-2; a possible D gene is TRBD1 (6 bases). The V gene lost 8 bases and the J gene lost 0 bases, with 16 bases spanning the gap. The CDR3 contains 15 residues. The germline V gene encodes CDR1 MNHEY and CDR2 SVGAGI.

V usage is TRBV18 and J usage is TRBJ2-1; 8 nucleotides agree with TRBD2. Germline CDR1 and CDR2: KGHSH and LQKENI. V shed 2 bases, J shed 4 bases, and the junction held 4 bases outside the gene matches. This CDR3 has 15 amino acids. CDR3 sequence: CASSPTGLAYNEQFF. DNA of the CDR3: TGTGCCAGCTCACCAACCGGACTAGCATACAATGAGCAGTTCTTC. Together with reference TRBV18 and TRBJ2-1, the CDR3 gives the full variable domain: NAGVMQNPRHLVRRRGQEARLRCSPMKGHSHVYWYRQLPEEGLKFMVYLQKENIIDESGMPKERFSAEFPKEGPSILRIQQVVRGDSAAYFCASSPTGLAYNEQFFGPGTRLTVL.

CDR3 nucleotides: TGCAGCGTTATTGGACAGGCGGAGACCCAGTACTTC. It is translated as CSVIGQAETQYF. The chain links TRBV29-1 to TRBJ2-5; 7 bases align to TRBD1. Germline loops: CDR1 SQVTM, CDR2 ANQGSEA. The CDR3 sequence is 12 residues long. Trimming removed 5 bases from V and 5 bases from J; junction bases left unmatched: 5.

The chain combines TRBV29-1 with TRBJ2-3, with D tentatively TRBD1 (5 bases). This CDR3 contains 14 residues. The germline gives CDR1 SQVTM, CDR2 ANQGSEA. Trimming shortened V by 8 bases and J by 2 bases, and 17 bases separated the two germline ends. DNA for the CDR3: TGCAGCACCCTAAGGGGCGGAAACACAGATACGCAGTATTTT. It translates to CSTLRGGNTDTQYF.